These T cell receptor beta chains were read from a single sample in a study of T cells expressing NK-cell markers. Reanalyzing the 5' RACE reads, TCRdb keeps one entry per CDR3 protein, without DNA. The table lists 300,000 to 450,000 distinct CDR3 sequences. Sequenced material: blood T cells: a sorted CD56 or NKG2C T cell subset, CD4+ or CD8+ T cells, or bulk PBMC T cells (not recorded which). Receptors originate from a man aged 18 to 69 in good health. Each CDR3 is given with its conserved first and last residue. Fields, in order: V gene, CDR3 length, J gene, CDR3 protein.

>TRBV15|18|TRBJ2-1
CATSRTTGTGTSYNEQFF
>TRBV20-1|15|TRBJ2-3
CSAHRDYLNTDTQYF
>TRBV12-5|18|TRBJ2-3
CASGLWRGGLQSTDTQYF
>TRBV7-2|17|TRBJ2-6
CASSSGRSSSGANVLTF
>TRBV7-2|14|TRBJ1-1
CASSDLRGRTEAFF
>TRBV12-3/TRBV12-4|12|TRBJ2-1
CASSSGLAEQFF
>TRBV15|13|TRBJ2-3
CATLAFSTDTQYF
>TRBV27|14|TRBJ2-7
CASSFLDRAYEQYF
>TRBV20-1|19|TRBJ2-5
CSARDLPGLGRRYQETQYF
>TRBV14|15|TRBJ2-3
CASSQAIWATDTQYF
>TRBV5-5|16|TRBJ1-1
CASSFLASTGTGKAFF
>TRBV5-4|13|TRBJ2-1
CASSPEPSSEQFF
>TRBV5-1|15|TRBJ2-3
CASSFPAARGDTQYF
>TRBV12-3/TRBV12-4|18|TRBJ1-1
CASSFRFGKGAADTEAFF
>TRBV27|15|TRBJ2-1
CASRGAFSSYNEQFF
>TRBV5-1|15|TRBJ2-3
CASSLGHSSFDTQYF
>TRBV12-3/TRBV12-4|15|TRBJ2-5
CASSDLGRGQETQYF
>TRBV7-8|15|TRBJ1-5
CASSTDRVGDQPQHF
>TRBV11-1|15|TRBJ2-3
CASRSNRGATDTQYF
>TRBV20-1|13|TRBJ1-2
CSADQGTGNGYTF
>TRBV19|16|TRBJ1-4
CASSLRTAATNEKLFF
>TRBV29-1|12|TRBJ2-7
CSVLPGGGEQYF
>TRBV5-1|16|TRBJ2-1
CASSKGLAGIYNEQFF
>TRBV5-1|14|TRBJ2-7
CASSLGLGADEQYF
>TRBV29-1|13|TRBJ2-7
CSVTSGGNYEQYF
>TRBV3-1|18|TRBJ2-1
CASSLGTGGMGNYNEQFF
>TRBV20-1|13|TRBJ1-5
CSARPDNGQPQHF
>TRBV7-2|12|TRBJ2-7
CASSPGWNEQYF
>TRBV2|12|TRBJ1-1
CATQGHWTEAFF
>TRBV7-9|15|TRBJ2-5
CASSPSHSGEETQYF
>TRBV29-1|13|TRBJ2-5
CSVGLAGGETQYF
>TRBV6-1|15|TRBJ1-2
CASTDASGRLWGYTF
>TRBV25-1|15|TRBJ1-6
CASSEWGQDNSPLHF
>TRBV3-1|16|TRBJ2-1
CASSHTRGGAYNEQFF
>TRBV12-3/TRBV12-4|14|TRBJ1-2
CASSNTGRSYGYTF
>TRBV24-1|15|TRBJ2-3
CATSDPLTPTDTQYF
>TRBV7-8|14|TRBJ2-7
CASSLERGLGEQYF
>TRBV9|14|TRBJ1-6
CASSVGGSNSPLHF
>TRBV3-1|15|TRBJ2-1
CASSQVTGWGNEQFF
>TRBV4-1|16|TRBJ2-3
CASSPDSRGITDTQYF
>TRBV19|13|TRBJ1-5
CASTGDSNQPQHF